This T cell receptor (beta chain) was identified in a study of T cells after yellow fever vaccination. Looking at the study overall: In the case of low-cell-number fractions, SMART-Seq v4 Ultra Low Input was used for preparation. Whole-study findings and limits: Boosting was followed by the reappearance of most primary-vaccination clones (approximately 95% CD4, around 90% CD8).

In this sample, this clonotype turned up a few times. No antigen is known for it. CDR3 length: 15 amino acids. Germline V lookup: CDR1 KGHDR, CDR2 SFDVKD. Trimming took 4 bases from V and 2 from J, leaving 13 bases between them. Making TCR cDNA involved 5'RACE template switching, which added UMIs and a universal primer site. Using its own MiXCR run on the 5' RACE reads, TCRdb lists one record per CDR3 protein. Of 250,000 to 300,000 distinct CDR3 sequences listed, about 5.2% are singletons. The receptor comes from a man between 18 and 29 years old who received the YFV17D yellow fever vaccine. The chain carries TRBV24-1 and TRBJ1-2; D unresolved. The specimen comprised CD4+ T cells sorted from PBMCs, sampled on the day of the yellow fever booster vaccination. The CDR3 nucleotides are TGTGCCACCAGTGAAAACGGACGGGCAAACTATGGCTACACCTTC. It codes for CATSENGRANYGYTF.